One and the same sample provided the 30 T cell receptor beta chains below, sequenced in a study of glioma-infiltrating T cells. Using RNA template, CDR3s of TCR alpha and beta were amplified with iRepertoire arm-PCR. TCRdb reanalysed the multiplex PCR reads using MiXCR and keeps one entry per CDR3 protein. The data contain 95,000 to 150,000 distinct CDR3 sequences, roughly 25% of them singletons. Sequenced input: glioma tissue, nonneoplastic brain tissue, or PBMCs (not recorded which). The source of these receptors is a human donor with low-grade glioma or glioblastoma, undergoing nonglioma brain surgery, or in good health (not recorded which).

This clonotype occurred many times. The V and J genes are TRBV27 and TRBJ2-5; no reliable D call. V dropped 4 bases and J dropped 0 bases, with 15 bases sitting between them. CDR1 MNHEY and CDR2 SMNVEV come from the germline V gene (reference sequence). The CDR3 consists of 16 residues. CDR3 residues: CASSSFGVMYQETQYF. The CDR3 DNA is TGTGCCAGCAGTTCCTTCGGAGTAATGTACCAAGAGACCCAGTACTTC.

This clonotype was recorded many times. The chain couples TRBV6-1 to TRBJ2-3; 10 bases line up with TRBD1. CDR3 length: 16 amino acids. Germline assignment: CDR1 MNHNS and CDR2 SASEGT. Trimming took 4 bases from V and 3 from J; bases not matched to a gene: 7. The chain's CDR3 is CASSALEGQGTDTQYF. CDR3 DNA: TGTGCCAGCAGTGCCCTCGAGGGACAGGGGACAGATACGCAGTATTTT.

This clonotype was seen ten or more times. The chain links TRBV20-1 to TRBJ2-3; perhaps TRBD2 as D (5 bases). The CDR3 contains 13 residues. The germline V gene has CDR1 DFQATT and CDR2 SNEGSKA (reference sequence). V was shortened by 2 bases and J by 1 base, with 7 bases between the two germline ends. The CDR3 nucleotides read TGCAGTGCTAGATTGCGGGGCACAGATACGCAGTATTTT. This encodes CSARLRGTDTQYF.

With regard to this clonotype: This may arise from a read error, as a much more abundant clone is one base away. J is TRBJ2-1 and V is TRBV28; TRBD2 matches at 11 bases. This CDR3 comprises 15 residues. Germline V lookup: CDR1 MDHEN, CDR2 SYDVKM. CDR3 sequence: CAGSQGTSGHNEQFF. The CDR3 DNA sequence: TGTGCCGGCAGTCAGGGGACTAGCGGTCACAATGAGCAGTTCTTC.

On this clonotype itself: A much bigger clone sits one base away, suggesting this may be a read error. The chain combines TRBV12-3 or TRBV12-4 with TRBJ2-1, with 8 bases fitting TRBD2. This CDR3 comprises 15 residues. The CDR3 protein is CPSSPFSGTQNEQFF. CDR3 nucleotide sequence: TGTCCCAGCAGTCCCTTTAGCGGGACACAAAATGAGCAGTTCTTC.

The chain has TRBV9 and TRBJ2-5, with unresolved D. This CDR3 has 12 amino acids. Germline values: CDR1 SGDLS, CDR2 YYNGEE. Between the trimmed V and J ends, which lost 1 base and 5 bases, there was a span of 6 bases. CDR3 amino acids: CASSVSEETQYF. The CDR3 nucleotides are TGTGCCAGCAGCGTAAGCGAGGAGACCCAGTACTTC.

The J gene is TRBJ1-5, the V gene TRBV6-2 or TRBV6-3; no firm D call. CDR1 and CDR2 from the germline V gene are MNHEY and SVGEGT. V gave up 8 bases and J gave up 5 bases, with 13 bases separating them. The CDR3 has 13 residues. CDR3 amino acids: CASAAEHDQPQHF. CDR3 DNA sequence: TGTGCCAGCGCGGCTGAGCACGATCAGCCCCAGCATTTT.

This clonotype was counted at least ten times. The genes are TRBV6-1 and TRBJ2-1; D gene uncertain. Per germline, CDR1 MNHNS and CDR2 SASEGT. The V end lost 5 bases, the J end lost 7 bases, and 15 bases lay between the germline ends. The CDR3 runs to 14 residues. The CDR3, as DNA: TGTGCCAGCAGTCGGGCGGCGTCTAAGAATGAGCAGTTCTTC. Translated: CASSRAASKNEQFF.

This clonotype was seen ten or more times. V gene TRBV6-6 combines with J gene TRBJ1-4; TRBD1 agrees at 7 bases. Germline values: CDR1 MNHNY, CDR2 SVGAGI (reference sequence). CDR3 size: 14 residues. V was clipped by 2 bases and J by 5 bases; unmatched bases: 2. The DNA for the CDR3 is TGTGCCAGCAGTTACGGGGGACAGAATGAAAAACTGTTTTTT. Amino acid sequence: CASSYGGQNEKLFF.

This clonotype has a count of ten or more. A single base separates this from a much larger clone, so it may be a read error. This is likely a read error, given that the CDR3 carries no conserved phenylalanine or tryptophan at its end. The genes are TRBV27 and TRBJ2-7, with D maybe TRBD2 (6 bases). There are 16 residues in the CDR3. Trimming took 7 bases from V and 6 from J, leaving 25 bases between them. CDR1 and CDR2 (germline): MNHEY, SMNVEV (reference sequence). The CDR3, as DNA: TGTGCCAGCACCCCCGCTAGCGCCCTTCCGAAGGGCGAGCAGTACCTC. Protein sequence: CASTPASALPKGEQYL.

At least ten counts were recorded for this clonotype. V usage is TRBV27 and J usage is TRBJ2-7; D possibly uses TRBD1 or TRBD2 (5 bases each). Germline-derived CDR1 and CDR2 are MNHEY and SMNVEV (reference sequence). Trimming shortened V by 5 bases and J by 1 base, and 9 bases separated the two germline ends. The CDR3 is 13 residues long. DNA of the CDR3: TGTGCCAGCAGTCGGGACGGGTCCTACGAGCAGTACTTC. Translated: CASSRDGSYEQYF.

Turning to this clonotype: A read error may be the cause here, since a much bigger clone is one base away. CDR3 DNA sequence: TGTGCCAGCAGCTTTTACAGGGACGGCGGTGAAGCTTTCTTT. Translating it yields CASSFYRDGGEAFF. The gene calls are TRBV11-2 and TRBJ1-1; D may be TRBD1 (6 bases). V gave up 3 bases and J gave up 7 bases, with 15 bases separating them. CDR3 length: 14 amino acids. CDR1 and CDR2 from the germline V gene are SGHAT and FQNNGV.

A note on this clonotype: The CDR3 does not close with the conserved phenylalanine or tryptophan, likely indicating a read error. CDR3 amino acids: CASSLGRGRETQYL. As DNA, the CDR3 is TGTGCCAGCAGCTTAGGACGGGGGAGAGAGACCCAGTACTTA. The V gene is TRBV7-6, the J gene TRBJ2-5; D possibly corresponds to TRBD2 (6 bases). The germline CDR1 and CDR2 sequences are SGHVS and FNYEAQ. This CDR3 is built from 14 residues. V lost 1 base to trimming and J lost 4 bases, with 10 bases between them.

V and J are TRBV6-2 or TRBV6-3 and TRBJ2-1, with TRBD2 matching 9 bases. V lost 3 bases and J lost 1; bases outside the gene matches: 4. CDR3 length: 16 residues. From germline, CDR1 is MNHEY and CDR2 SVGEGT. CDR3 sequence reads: CASSYLAGGSYNEQFF. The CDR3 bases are TGTGCCAGCAGTTATCTGGCGGGAGGGTCCTACAATGAGCAGTTCTTC.

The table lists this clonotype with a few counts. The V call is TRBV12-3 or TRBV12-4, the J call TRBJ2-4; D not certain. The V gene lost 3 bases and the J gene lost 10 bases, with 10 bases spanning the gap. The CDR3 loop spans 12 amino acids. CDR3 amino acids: CASSLMRGIQYF. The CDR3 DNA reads TGTGCCAGCAGTTTGATGCGTGGGATTCAGTACTTC.

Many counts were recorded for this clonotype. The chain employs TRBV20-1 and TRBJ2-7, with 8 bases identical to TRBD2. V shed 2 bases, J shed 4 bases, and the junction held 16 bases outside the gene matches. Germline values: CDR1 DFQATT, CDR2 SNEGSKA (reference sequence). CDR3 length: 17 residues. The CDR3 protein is CSARQIAGTHEDYEQYF. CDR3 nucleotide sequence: TGCAGTGCTAGACAAATAGCGGGAACGCACGAAGATTACGAGCAGTACTTC.

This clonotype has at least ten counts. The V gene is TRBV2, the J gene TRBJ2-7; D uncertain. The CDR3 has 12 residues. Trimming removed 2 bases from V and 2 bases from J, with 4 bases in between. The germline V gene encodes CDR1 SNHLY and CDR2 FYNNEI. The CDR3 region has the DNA TGTGCCAGCAGTGAACCCGCCTACGAGCAGTACTTC. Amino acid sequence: CASSEPAYEQYF.

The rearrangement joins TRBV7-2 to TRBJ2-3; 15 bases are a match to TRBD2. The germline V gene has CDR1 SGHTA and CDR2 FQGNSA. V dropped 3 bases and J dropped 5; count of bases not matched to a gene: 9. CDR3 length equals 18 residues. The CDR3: CASSFDQGLAGGGDTQYF. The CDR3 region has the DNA TGTGCCAGCAGCTTCGATCAAGGACTAGCGGGAGGGGGAGATACGCAGTATTTT.

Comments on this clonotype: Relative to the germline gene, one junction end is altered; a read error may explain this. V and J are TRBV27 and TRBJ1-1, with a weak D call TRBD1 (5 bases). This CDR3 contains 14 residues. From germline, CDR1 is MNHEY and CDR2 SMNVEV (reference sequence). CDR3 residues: CTSSLGSRVTEALF. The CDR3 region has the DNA TGTACCAGCAGTTTAGGGAGCAGGGTAACTGAAGCTCTCTTT.

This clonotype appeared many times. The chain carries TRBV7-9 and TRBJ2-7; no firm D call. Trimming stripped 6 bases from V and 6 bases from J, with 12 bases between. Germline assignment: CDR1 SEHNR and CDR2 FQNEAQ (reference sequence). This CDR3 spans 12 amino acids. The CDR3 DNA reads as TGTGCCAGCAGTTGGGCGACCGGCGAGCAGTACTTC. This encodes CASSWATGEQYF.

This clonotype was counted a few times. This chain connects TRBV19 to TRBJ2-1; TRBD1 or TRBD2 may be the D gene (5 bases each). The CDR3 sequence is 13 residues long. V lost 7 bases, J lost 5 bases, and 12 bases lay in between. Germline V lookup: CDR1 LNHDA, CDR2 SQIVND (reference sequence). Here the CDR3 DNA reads TGTGCCAGTACCTTTAGGGGAGACAATGAGCAGTTCTTC. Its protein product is CASTFRGDNEQFF.

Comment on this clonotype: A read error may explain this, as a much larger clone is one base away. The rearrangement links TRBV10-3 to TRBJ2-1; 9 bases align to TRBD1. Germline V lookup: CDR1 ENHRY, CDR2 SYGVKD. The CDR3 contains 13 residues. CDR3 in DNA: TGTACCTCCTACGGGACAGGGTACAATGAGCAGTTCTTC. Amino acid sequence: CTSYGTGYNEQFF.

The CDR3 is CASQLTDTQYF. As DNA, the CDR3 is TGTGCCAGCCAACTCACAGATACGCAGTATTTT. The chain recombines TRBV12-3 or TRBV12-4 with TRBJ2-3; no clear D gene. Trimming removed 8 bases at V and 2 bases at J, with 5 bases between. The CDR3 loop spans 11 amino acids.

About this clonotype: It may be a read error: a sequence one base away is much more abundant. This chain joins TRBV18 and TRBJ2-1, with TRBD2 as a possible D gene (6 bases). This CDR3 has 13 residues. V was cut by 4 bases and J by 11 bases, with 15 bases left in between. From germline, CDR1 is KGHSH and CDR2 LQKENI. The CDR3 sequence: CASSLGLSNKQFF. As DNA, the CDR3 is TGTGCCAGCTCACTGGGACTTTCGAATAAGCAGTTCTTC. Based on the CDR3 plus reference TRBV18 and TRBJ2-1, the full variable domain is NAGVMQNPRHLVRRRGQEARLRCSPMKGHSHVYWYRQLPEEGLKFMVYLQKENIIDESGMPKERFSAEFPKEGPSILRIQQVVRGDSAAYFCASSLGLSNKQFFGPGTRLTVL.

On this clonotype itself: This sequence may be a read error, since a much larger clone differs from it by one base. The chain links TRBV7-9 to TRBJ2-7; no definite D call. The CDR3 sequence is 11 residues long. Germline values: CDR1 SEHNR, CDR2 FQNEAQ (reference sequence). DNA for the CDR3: TGTGCCAGCAGCTCATTATTGTTTCGGTGCTTC. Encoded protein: CASSSLLFRCF.

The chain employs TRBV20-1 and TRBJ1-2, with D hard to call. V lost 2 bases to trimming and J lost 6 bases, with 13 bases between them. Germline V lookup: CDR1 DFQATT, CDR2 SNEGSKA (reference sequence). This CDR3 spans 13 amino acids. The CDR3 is CSARSERNDGYTF. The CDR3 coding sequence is TGCAGTGCTAGATCCGAGAGAAACGATGGCTACACCTTC.

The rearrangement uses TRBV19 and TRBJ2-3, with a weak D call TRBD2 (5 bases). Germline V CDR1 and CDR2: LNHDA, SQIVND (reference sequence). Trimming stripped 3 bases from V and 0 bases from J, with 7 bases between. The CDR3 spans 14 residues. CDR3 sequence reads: CASSMRVSTDTQYF. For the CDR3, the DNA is TGTGCCAGTAGTATGCGGGTGAGCACAGATACGCAGTATTTT.

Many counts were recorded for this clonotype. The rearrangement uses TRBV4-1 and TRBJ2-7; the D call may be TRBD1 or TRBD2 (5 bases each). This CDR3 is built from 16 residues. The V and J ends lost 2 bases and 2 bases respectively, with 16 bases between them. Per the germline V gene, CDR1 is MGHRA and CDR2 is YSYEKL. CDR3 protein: CASSQPLRDRPYEQYF. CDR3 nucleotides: TGCGCCAGCAGCCAACCCCTTCGGGACCGACCCTACGAGCAGTACTTC.

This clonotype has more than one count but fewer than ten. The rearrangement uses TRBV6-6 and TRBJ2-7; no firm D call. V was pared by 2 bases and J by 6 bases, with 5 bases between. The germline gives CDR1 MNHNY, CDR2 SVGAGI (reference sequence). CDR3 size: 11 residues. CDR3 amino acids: CASSYAGEQYF. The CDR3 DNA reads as TGTGCCAGCAGTTACGCCGGCGAGCAGTACTTC.

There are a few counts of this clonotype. The CDR3 sequence is CSAIGFSRTEAFF. The CDR3 DNA reads TGCAGCGCTATAGGGTTTTCTAGGACTGAAGCTTTCTTT. This chain joins TRBV29-1 and TRBJ1-1; unclear D gene. This CDR3 region has 13 residues. CDR1 is SQVTM and CDR2 is ANQGSEA in the germline V gene. V was clipped by 7 bases and J by 5 bases, with 17 bases between them.